Each of the 27 T cell receptor beta chains below was sequenced from the same sample in a study of CD8+CD57+ T cells in acquired aplastic anemia. Profiles of TCR beta VDJ and CDR3 were generated from a genomic DNA template. In TCRdb, the reads were re-called with MiXCR into one record per CDR3 protein. The sample yields hundreds of thousands of distinct CDR3 sequences, 56% seen once. The specimen was sorted CD4+, CD8+, or CD8+CD57+ T cells (not recorded which) from PBMCs. Every receptor here comes from a human donor with severe aplastic anemia or a healthy control (not recorded which).

The chain employs TRBV10-3 and TRBJ1-5; D is possibly TRBD1 (6 bases). Looked up from germline, CDR1 is ENHRY and CDR2 is SYGVKD. Trimming cost V 2 bases and J 5 bases, with 13 bases left between them. The CDR3 contains 15 residues. This CDR3 is CAISEVGAGDQPQHF. CDR3 DNA: TGTGCCATCAGTGAGGTGGGGGCTGGCGATCAGCCCCAGCATTTT.

Ten or more counts support this clonotype. The chain uses TRBV10-3 and TRBJ2-3; 9 bases fit TRBD1. The CDR3 runs to 16 residues. Germline V gives CDR1 ENHRY, CDR2 SYGVKD. The trim removed 3 bases at V and 3 bases at J, leaving 7 bases unmatched. The CDR3 protein is CAISEFGGQGTDTQYF. Written as DNA, the CDR3 is TGTGCCATCAGTGAATTTGGGGGACAGGGAACAGATACGCAGTATTTT.

Regarding this clonotype: Sequence at one end of the junction differs from germline and may be a read error. V is TRBV5-1 and J is TRBJ2-2; no definite D call. Germline CDR1 and CDR2: SGHRS and YFSETQ. There are 13 residues in the CDR3. CDR3 protein: CASRPANTGELFF. DNA for the CDR3: TGTGCCAGTCGCCCTGCGAACACCGGGGAGCTGTTTTTT.

This clonotype was counted at least ten times. The J gene is TRBJ1-4, the V gene TRBV10-3; 12 nucleotides match TRBD1. The CDR3 runs to 15 residues. The J segment lost 7 bases and the V segment lost 6 bases, leaving 6 bases of the junction unmatched. CDR1 ENHRY and CDR2 SYGVKD come from the germline V gene. CDR3 region: CAISGDRGPGEKLFF. As DNA, the CDR3 is TGTGCCATCAGCGGGGACAGGGGGCCAGGTGAAAAACTGTTTTTT.

The gene calls are TRBV11-1 and TRBJ2-7; 12 bases map to TRBD1. This CDR3 has 15 amino acids. J lost 3 bases, V lost 5 bases, and 5 bases had no gene match. CDR1 is SGHAT, CDR2 FQDESV, per germline (reference sequence). The chain's CDR3 is CASSPGTGGGYEQYF. For the CDR3, the DNA is TGTGCCAGCAGCCCGGGGACAGGGGGCGGCTACGAGCAGTACTTC. Full variable domain (rest looked up from reference TRBV11-1 and TRBJ2-7): EAEVAQSPRYKITEKSQAVAFWCDPISGHATLYWYRQILGQGPELLVQFQDESVVDDSQLPKDRFSAERLKGVDSTLKIQPAELGDSAMYLCASSPGTGGGYEQYFGPGTRLTVT.

The V gene is TRBV19, the J gene TRBJ2-7; D is uncertain. The V end lost 5 bases, the J end lost 2 bases, and 10 bases lay between the germline ends. In germline, CDR1 is LNHDA, CDR2 SQIVND (reference sequence). The CDR3 is made up of 13 amino acids. The CDR3 loop reads CASSPGPAYEQYF. The CDR3 coding sequence is TGTGCCAGTAGTCCCGGACCCGCCTACGAGCAGTACTTC. Variable domain in full (rest from reference TRBV19 and TRBJ2-7): DGGITQSPKYLFRKEGQNVTLSCEQNLNHDAMYWYRQDPGQGLRLIYYSQIVNDFQKGDIAEGYSVSREKKESFPLTVTSAQKNPTAFYLCASSPGPAYEQYFGPGTRLTVT.

This clonotype was counted many times. V and J are TRBV4-1 and TRBJ2-7; TRBD1 might be the D (6 bases). Germline V gene data show CDR1 as MGHRA and CDR2 as YSYEKL. V shed 0 bases and J shed 2 bases, with 11 bases lying between them. The CDR3 covers 15 residues. CDR3 loop: CASSQDNQGTYEQYF. The DNA of the CDR3 is TGCGCCAGCAGCCAAGATAATCAGGGGACCTACGAGCAGTACTTC.

The V gene is TRBV20-1, the J gene TRBJ2-5; the match to TRBD2 covers 7 bases. There are 12 residues in the CDR3. Germline CDR1 and CDR2: DFQATT and SNEGSKA (reference sequence). V shed 6 bases and J 2 bases; nucleotides not matched to a gene: 3. In DNA form, the CDR3 reads TGCAGTGCGAGCGGGGCTCAAGAGACCCAGTACTTC. Amino acids: CSASGAQETQYF.

V is TRBV12-3 or TRBV12-4 and J is TRBJ1-3; tentative D call: TRBD1 (6 bases). V was pared by 7 bases and J by 1 base, with 11 bases between. The CDR3 consists of 14 residues. The CDR3 sequence is CASTRTESGNTIYF. The CDR3 DNA follows: TGTGCCAGCACCAGGACAGAGTCTGGAAACACCATATATTTT.

This clonotype was detected ten times or more. The CDR3 reads CASTLSNTAGNTIYF. CDR3 DNA sequence: TGTGCCAGCACTCTTTCGAATACGGCAGGAAACACCATATATTTT. The chain recombines TRBV2 with TRBJ1-3; D is unclear. The CDR3 length is 15 residues. Germline V lookup: CDR1 SNHLY, CDR2 FYNNEI. With 7 bases removed from V and 4 bases from J, the gap between germline ends came to 17 bases.

The J gene is TRBJ2-5, the V gene TRBV5-1; D gene uncertain. The germline V gene encodes CDR1 SGHRS and CDR2 YFSETQ. The CDR3 has 16 residues. Trimming took 0 bases from V and 5 from J, leaving 17 bases between them. The CDR3 region is CASSLALLSTLETQYF. CDR3 DNA: TGCGCCAGCAGCTTGGCCCTATTATCTACTCTGGAGACCCAGTACTTC.

This chain connects TRBV27 to TRBJ2-3, with D tentatively TRBD1 or TRBD2 (5 bases each). The CDR3 covers 15 residues. V was clipped by 0 bases and J by 2 bases, with 9 bases between them. Germline V gene sequence: CDR1 MNHEY, CDR2 SMNVEV (reference sequence). For the CDR3, the DNA is TGTGCCAGCAGTTTATCCCCGGGGACCACAGATACGCAGTATTTT. It yields the protein CASSLSPGTTDTQYF.

This clonotype appeared a few times. The junction departs from germline at one end; a sequencing error may be responsible. The V call is TRBV24-1, the J call TRBJ1-2; TRBD1 is a possible D gene (5 bases). The germline V gene encodes CDR1 KGHDR and CDR2 SFDVKD. This CDR3 is 13 amino acids long. The CDR3 DNA follows: TGTGCCAGCAGTCGAGGGGAAACGGGTGGCTACACCTTC. Protein: CASSRGETGGYTF.

This clonotype was seen a handful of times. The chain couples TRBV9 to TRBJ1-6; D is unresolved. V was shortened by 5 bases and J by 9 bases, with 12 bases between the two germline ends. Per germline, CDR1 SGDLS and CDR2 YYNGEE. The CDR3 is 13 amino acids. The CDR3 nucleotides read TGTGCCAGCAGGGAGGGCGGCAGTTCACCCCTCCACTTT. Amino acid sequence: CASREGGSSPLHF.

CDR3 in amino acids: CASSAPPKETQYF. The CDR3 DNA is TGTGCCAGCAGCGCCCCCCCAAAAGAGACCCAGTACTTC. The rearrangement uses TRBV9 and TRBJ2-5; D is unresolved. V was shortened by 3 bases and J by 3 bases, with 9 bases between the two germline ends. Germline V lookup: CDR1 SGDLS, CDR2 YYNGEE. The CDR3 is 13 amino acids.

DNA of the CDR3: TGCAGTGCCCAGTCCATGAGATATTCACCCCTCCACTTT. It yields the protein CSAQSMRYSPLHF. The gene calls are TRBV20-1 and TRBJ1-6; no clear D. The CDR3 is 13 residues long. CDR1 DFQATT and CDR2 SNEGSKA come from the germline V gene (reference sequence). The V and J ends lost 6 bases and 8 bases respectively, with 14 bases between them.

A few counts support this clonotype. The V gene is TRBV28, the J gene TRBJ2-5, with D perhaps matching TRBD2 (7 bases). Deletions cut 7 bases from V and 5 bases from J, with 17 bases between. In germline, CDR1 is MDHEN, CDR2 SYDVKM. The CDR3 sequence is 14 residues long. The CDR3 reads CASTSHRGGETQYF. The CDR3 DNA reads TGTGCCAGCACCTCTCATAGGGGGGGCGAGACCCAGTACTTC.

This chain joins TRBV5-1 and TRBJ2-3; no clear D gene. Germline V gene data show CDR1 as SGHRS and CDR2 as YFSETQ. The CDR3 spans 13 residues. Trimming removed 0 bases from V and 6 bases from J, with 8 bases in between. CDR3 sequence reads: CASSLAPQDTQYF. As DNA, the CDR3 is TGCGCCAGCAGCTTGGCCCCCCAGGATACGCAGTATTTT.

V is TRBV10-3 and J is TRBJ2-7; weak D call: TRBD1 (5 bases). Germline V gene lookup returns CDR1 ENHRY and CDR2 SYGVKD. This CDR3 has 13 amino acids. The V gene lost 7 bases and the J gene lost 6 bases, with 16 bases spanning the gap. CDR3 in DNA: TGTGCCATCATGCAGGGCAGAAGGGGCGAGCAGTACTTC. Translation gives CAIMQGRRGEQYF.

This clonotype was counted a few times. The genes are TRBV7-2 and TRBJ2-3; TRBD1 matches at 9 bases. Germline assignment: CDR1 SGHTA and CDR2 FQGNSA. J gave up 1 base and V 4 bases, and 0 bases lay outside the gene matches. CDR3 length: 14 amino acids. CDR3 sequence reads: CASSWTGGTDTQYF. The CDR3 DNA reads TGTGCCAGCAGCTGGACAGGGGGCACAGATACGCAGTATTTT. Using reference TRBV7-2 and TRBJ2-3 for the parts outside the CDR3, the full variable domain is GAGVSQSPSNKVTEKGKDVELRCDPISGHTALYWYRQSLGQGLEFLIYFQGNSAPDKSGLPSDRFSAERTGGSVSTLTIQRTQQEDSAVYLCASSWTGGTDTQYFGPGTRLTVL.

As regards this clonotype: Being one base from a much bigger clone, this may be a read error. V gene TRBV30 combines with J gene TRBJ2-1; either TRBD1 or TRBD2 may fit D (5 bases each). Germline CDR1 GTSNPN, CDR2 SVGIG (reference sequence). V was pared by 7 bases and J by 9 bases, with 16 bases between. The CDR3 runs to 12 residues. The CDR3: CALGPSRSEQFF. DNA of the CDR3: TGTGCCTTGGGACCTAGCCGAAGTGAGCAGTTCTTC.

The J gene is TRBJ1-2, the V gene TRBV19; D possibly corresponds to TRBD1 (6 bases). V was cut by 4 bases and J by 0 bases, with 12 bases left in between. The CDR3 sequence is 15 residues long. Germline CDR1 LNHDA, CDR2 SQIVND (reference sequence). CDR3 sequence (DNA): TGTGCCAGTAGTACGGGGAGGACAGCTAACTATGGCTACACCTTC. It specifies CASSTGRTANYGYTF.

This clonotype was recorded many times. The genes are TRBV30 and TRBJ1-6, with TRBD1 matching over 7 bases. CDR1 and CDR2 from the germline V gene are GTSNPN and SVGIG (reference sequence). V shed 3 bases, J shed 5 bases, and the junction held 4 bases outside the gene matches. This CDR3 is 14 amino acids long. CDR3 residues: CAWRGQSNNSPLHF. The CDR3 region has the DNA TGTGCCTGGAGGGGACAGAGCAATAATTCACCCCTCCACTTT.

This clonotype came up many times. V is TRBV6-6 and J is TRBJ2-5, with 9 positions matching TRBD1. The junction had 11 bases not matched to a gene; V was cut back by 7 bases and J by 5 bases. Germline V gene sequence: CDR1 MNHNY, CDR2 SVGAGI (reference sequence). This CDR3 is 15 amino acids long. The CDR3 DNA reads TGTGCCAGCATCGAAGCGGGACAGGGTAGCGAGACCCAGTACTTC. Translating gives CASIEAGQGSETQYF.

V is TRBV20-1 and J is TRBJ2-1; TRBD1 or TRBD2 may be the D gene (5 bases each). CDR3 length: 12 residues. CDR1 DFQATT and CDR2 SNEGSKA come from the germline V gene (reference sequence). Trimming removed 5 bases at V and 6 bases at J, with 11 bases between. The CDR3, as DNA: TGCAGTGCTGACGGGACCACCAATGAGCAGTTCTTC. Amino acid sequence: CSADGTTNEQFF.

The J gene is TRBJ1-1, the V gene TRBV10-3; unclear D gene. From germline, CDR1 is ENHRY and CDR2 SYGVKD. The length of the CDR3 is 11 residues. V lost 3 bases and J 11 bases, leaving 10 bases between the germline ends. Written as DNA, the CDR3 is TGTGCCATCAGTGACCTGGGGAAGGCTTTCTTT. It encodes CAISDLGKAFF.

This clonotype was detected many times. The chain links TRBV5-6 to TRBJ2-3; D not certain. The CDR3 loop spans 15 amino acids. V was pared by 0 bases and J by 0 bases, with 8 bases between. Germline CDR1 reads SGHDT; CDR2 reads YYEEEE. This CDR3 reads CASSLGWPSTDTQYF. The CDR3 region has the DNA TGTGCCAGCAGCTTGGGCTGGCCGAGCACAGATACGCAGTATTTT.